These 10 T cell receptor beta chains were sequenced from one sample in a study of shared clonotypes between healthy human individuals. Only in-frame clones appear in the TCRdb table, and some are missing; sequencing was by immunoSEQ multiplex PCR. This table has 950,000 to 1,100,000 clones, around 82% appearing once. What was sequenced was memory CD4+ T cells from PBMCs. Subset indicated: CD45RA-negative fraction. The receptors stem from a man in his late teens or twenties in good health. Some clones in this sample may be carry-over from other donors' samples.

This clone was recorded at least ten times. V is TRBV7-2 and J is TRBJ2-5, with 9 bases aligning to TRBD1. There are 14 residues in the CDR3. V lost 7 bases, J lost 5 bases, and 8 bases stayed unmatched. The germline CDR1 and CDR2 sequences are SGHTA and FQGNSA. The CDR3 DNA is TGTGCCAGCACCTCTGGCGGGACAGGGGAGACCCAGTACTTC. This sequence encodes CASTSGGTGETQYF.

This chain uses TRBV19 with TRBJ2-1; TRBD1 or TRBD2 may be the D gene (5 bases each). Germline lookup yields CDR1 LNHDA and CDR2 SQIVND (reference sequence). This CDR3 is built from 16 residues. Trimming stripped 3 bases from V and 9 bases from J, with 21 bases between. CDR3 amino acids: CASSIRAANTGGEQFF. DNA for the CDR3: TGTGCCAGTAGTATTCGAGCAGCCAATACTGGGGGTGAGCAGTTCTTC.

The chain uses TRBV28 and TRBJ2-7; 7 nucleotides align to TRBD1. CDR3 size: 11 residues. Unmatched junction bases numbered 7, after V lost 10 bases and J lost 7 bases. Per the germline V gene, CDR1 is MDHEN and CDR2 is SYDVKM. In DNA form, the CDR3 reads TGTGCCACCACAGGGGCGAGGGAGCAGTACTTC. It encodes CATTGAREQYF.

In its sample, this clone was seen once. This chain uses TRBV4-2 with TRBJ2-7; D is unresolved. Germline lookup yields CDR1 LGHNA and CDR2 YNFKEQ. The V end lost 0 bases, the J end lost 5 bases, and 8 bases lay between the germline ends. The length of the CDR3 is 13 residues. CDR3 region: CASSQEWLDEQYF. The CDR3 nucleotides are TGTGCCAGCAGCCAAGAGTGGTTGGACGAGCAGTACTTC.

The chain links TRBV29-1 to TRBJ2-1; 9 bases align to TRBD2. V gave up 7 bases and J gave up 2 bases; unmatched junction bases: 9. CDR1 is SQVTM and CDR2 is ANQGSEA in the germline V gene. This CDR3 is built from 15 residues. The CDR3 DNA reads TGCAGCGCTCGACGGGGCGGGAGGGCCTACAATGAGCAGTTCTTC. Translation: CSARRGGRAYNEQFF.

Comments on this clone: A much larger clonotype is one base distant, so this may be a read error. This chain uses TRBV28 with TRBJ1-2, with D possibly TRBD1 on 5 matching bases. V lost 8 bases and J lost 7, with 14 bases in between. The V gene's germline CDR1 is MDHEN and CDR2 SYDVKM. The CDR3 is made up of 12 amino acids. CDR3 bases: TGTGCCAGCGAGAGGTCAAGGGGTGGCTACACCTTC. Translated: CASERSRGGYTF.

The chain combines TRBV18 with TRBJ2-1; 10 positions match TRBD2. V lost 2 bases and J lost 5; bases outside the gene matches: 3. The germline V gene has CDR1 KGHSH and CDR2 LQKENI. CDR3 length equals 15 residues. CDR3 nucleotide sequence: TGTGCCAGCTCACCAGGGAGCGGGAGGGACAATGAGCAGTTCTTC. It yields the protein CASSPGSGRDNEQFF.

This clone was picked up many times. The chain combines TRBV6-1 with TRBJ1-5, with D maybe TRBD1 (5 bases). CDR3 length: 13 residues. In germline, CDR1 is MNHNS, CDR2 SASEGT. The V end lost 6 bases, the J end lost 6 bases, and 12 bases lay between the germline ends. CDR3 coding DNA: TGTGCCAGCAGGGGGACGGTGGGTCAGCCCCAGCATTTT. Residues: CASRGTVGQPQHF.

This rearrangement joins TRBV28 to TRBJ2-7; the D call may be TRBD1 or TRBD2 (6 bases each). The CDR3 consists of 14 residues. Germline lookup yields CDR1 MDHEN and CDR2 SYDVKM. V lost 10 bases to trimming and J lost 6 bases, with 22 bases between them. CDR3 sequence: CATRGGTPVSEQYF. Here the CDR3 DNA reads TGTGCCACCAGGGGCGGGACCCCCGTCAGCGAGCAGTACTTC.

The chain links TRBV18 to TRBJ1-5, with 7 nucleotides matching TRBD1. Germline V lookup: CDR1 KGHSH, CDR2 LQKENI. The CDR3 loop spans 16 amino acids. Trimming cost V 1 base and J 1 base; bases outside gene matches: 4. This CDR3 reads CASSPQEGQSNQPQHF. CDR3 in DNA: TGTGCCAGCTCACCACAGGAGGGACAGAGCAATCAGCCCCAGCATTTT.